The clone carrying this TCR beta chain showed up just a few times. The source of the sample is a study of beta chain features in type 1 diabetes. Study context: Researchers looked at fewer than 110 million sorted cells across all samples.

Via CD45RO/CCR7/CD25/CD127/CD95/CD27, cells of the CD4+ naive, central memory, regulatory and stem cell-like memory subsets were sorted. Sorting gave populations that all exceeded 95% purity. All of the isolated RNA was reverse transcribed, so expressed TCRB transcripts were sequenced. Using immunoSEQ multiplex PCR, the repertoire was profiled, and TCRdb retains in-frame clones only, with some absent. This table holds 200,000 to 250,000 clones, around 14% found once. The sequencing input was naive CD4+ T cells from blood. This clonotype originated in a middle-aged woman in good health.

In DNA form, the CDR3 reads TGTGCCAGCAGCTCGTTTGTGGGACAGAAAAACTATGGCTACACCTTC. Protein sequence: CASSSFVGQKNYGYTF. The chain has TRBV7-8 and TRBJ1-2; 7 positions agree with TRBD1. The V gene end was trimmed by 4 bases and the J gene end by 2 bases; junction bases not matched to a gene: 10. The CDR3 totals 16 residues. Germline loops: CDR1 SGHVS, CDR2 FQNEAQ.